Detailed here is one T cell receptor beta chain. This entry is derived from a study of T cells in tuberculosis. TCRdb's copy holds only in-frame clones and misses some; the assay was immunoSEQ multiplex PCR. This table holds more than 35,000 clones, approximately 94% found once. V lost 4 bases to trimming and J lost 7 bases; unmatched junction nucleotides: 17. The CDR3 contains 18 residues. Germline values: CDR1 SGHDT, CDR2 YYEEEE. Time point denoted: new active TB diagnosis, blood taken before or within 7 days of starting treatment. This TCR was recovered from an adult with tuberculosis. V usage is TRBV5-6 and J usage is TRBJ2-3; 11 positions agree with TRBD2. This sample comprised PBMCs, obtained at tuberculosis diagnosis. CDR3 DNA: TGTGCCAGCAGCGCCCGGGCTATAATAGCGGGGGGGAGGAATACGCAGTATTTT. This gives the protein CASSARAIIAGGRNTQYF.